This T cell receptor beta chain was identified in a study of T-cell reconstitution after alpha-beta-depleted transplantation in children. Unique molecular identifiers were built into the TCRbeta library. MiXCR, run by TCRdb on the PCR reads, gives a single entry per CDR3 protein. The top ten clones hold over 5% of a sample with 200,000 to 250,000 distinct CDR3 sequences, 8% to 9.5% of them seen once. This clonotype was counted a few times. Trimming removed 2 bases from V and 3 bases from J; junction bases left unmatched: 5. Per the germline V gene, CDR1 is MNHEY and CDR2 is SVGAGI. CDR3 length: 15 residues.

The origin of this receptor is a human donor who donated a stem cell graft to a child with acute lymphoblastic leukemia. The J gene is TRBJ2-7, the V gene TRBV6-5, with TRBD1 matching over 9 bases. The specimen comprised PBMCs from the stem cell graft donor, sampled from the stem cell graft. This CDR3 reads CASSYARDRDYEQYF. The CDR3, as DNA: TGTGCCAGCAGTTACGCTCGGGACAGGGACTACGAGCAGTACTTC.